This T cell receptor beta chain was sequenced in a study of control samples from healthy donors and cancer patients (dated by TCRdb to about 2020). On this clone itself: What antigen it recognizes has not been identified. No base qualities exist here, and no much larger clone lies one base off it.

The germline V gene encodes CDR1 LNHDA and CDR2 SQIVND (reference sequence). Including cysteine and phenylalanine, the CDR3 has 15 amino acids. Here the CDR3 DNA is all that survives: 45 bases in frame from base 1. Trimming removed 5 bases from V and 5 bases from J; the gene matches leave 9 bases unexplained. The method behind the library was the immunoSEQ multiplex PCR assay. Entries here come from immuneACCESS through TCRdb and include only in-frame sequences with V and J called. Some clones fail to appear in such tables; in the studies checked, an unresolved V gene covers under half of the shortfall, and the cause of the remainder is unknown. The sample table contains more than 80,000 clones; only one count was recorded for about 92% of them. The top ten constitute more than 7% of the sample.

This TCR derives from a man aged 18 to 29 in good health. The chain employs TRBV19 and TRBJ2-1; 7 central bases correspond to TRBD2. The specimen was blood. The CDR3 reads as follows: CASSPGLGMNNEQFF. The DNA sequence is given as TGTGCCAGTAGTCCTGGACTAGGGATGAACAATGAGCAGTTCTTC.